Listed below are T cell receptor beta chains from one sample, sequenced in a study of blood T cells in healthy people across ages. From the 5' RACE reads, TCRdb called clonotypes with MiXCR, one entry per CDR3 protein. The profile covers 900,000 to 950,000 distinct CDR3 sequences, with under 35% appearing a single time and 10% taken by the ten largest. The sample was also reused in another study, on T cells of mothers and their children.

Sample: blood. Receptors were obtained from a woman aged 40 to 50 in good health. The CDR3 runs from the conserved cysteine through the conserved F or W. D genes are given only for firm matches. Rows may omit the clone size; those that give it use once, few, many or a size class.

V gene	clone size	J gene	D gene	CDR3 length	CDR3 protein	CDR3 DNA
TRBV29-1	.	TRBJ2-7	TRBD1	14	CSVPNRGPGPGQYF	TGCAGCGTTCCCAACAGGGGCCCCGGGCCGGGGCAGTACTTC
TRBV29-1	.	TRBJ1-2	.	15	CSVEDQMGAGGGYTF	TGCAGCGTTGAAGATCAAATGGGGGCCGGGGGCGGCTACACCTTC
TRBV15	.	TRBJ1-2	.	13	CATSRDVGDGYTF	TGTGCCACCAGCAGAGATGTGGGTGATGGCTACACCTTC
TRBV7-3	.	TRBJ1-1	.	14	CASSFRSGDTEAFF	TGTGCCAGCAGTTTTCGATCGGGGGACACTGAAGCTTTCTTT
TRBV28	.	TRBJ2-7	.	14	CASSPQAPSYEQYF	TGTGCCAGCAGCCCACAGGCGCCCTCCTACGAGCAGTACTTC
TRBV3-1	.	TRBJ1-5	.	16	CASSARGMGFNQPQHF	TGTGCCAGCAGCGCAAGGGGGATGGGGTTCAATCAGCCCCAGCATTTT
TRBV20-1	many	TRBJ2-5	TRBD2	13	CSASGGLQETQYF	TGCAGTGCTAGCGGGGGACTACAAGAGACCCAGTACTTC
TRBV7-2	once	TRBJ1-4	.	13	CASSLKGGEKLFF	TGTGCCAGCAGCTTGAAGGGAGGTGAAAAACTGTTTTTT
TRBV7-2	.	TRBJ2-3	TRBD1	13	CASSFRGQDTQYF	TGTGCCAGCAGCTTCAGGGGGCAAGATACGCAGTATTTT
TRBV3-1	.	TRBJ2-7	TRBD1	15	CASSPAGTGLYEQYF	TGTGCCAGCAGCCCGGCCGGGACAGGATTATACGAGCAGTACTTC
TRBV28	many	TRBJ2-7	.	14	CASIPGANSYEQYF	TGTGCCAGCATACCAGGGGCCAACTCCTACGAGCAGTACTTC
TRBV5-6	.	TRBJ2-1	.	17	CASSLAPSATIYNEQFF	TGTGCCAGCAGCTTGGCCCCTAGCGCAACCATTTACAATGAGCAGTTCTTC
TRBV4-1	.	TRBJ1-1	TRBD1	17	CASSPRTGGEGNTEAFF	TGCGCCAGCAGCCCGCGGACAGGGGGCGAGGGGAACACTGAAGCTTTCTTT
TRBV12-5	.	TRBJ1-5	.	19	CASGLGTYLRRHSNQPQHF	TGTGCTAGTGGTTTGGGAACGTACCTCCGGCGGCATAGCAATCAGCCCCAGCATTTT
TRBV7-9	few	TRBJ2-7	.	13	CASSWGSTYEQYF	TGTGCCAGCAGCTGGGGTAGTACCTACGAGCAGTACTTC
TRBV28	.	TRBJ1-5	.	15	CASRRGGRGNQPQHF	TGTGCCAGTCGCCGCGGGGGTCGAGGCAATCAGCCCCAGCATTTT
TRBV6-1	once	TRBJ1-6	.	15	CASSLGPSYNSPLHF	TGTGCCAGCAGCCTCGGACCGTCCTATAATTCACCCCTCCACTTT
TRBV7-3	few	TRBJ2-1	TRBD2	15	CASSLLAGEYNEQFF	TGTGCCAGCAGCTTATTAGCGGGGGAGTACAATGAGCAGTTCTTC
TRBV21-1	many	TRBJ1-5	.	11	CASSTSQPQHF	TGTGCCAGCAGCACCTCTCAGCCCCAGCATTTT
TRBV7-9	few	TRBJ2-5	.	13	CASSLLDGETQYF	TGTGCCAGCAGCTTATTGGACGGAGAGACCCAGTACTTC
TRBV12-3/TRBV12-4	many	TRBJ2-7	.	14	CASSSDSEAYEQYF	TGTGCCAGCAGTTCGGACAGCGAGGCCTACGAGCAGTACTTC
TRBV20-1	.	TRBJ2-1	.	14	CSSYSQGYSYEQFF	TGCAGTTCATACTCCCAGGGGTACTCCTACGAGCAGTTCTTC
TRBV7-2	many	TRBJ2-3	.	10	CASSSYTQYF	TGTGCCAGCAGCTCCTATACGCAGTATTTT
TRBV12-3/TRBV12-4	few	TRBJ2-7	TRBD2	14	CASSCRGGPYEQYF	TGTGCCAGCAGCTGCCGCGGGGGGCCTTACGAGCAGTACTTC
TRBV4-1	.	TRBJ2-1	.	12	CASSQDEYEQFF	TGCGCCAGCAGCCAGGATGAATATGAGCAGTTCTTC
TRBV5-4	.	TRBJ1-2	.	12	CASSWTASGYTF	TGTGCCAGCAGCTGGACAGCTAGCGGCTACACCTTC
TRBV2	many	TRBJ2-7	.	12	CASGRTTYEQYF	TGTGCCAGCGGGCGGACTACCTACGAGCAGTACTTC
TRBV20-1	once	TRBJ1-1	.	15	CSARTGHGLGTEAFF	TGCAGTGCTAGAACGGGCCACGGTTTGGGCACTGAAGCTTTCTTT
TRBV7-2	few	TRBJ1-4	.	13	CASSLSGYEKLFF	TGTGCCAGCAGCTTATCAGGATATGAAAAACTGTTTTTT
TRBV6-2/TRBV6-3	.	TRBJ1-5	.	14	CASSYGHSNQPQHF	TGTGCCAGCAGTTACGGGCACAGCAATCAGCCCCAGCATTTT
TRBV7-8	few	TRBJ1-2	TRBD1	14	CASSNDRVNYGYTF	TGTGCCAGCAGTAATGACAGGGTGAACTATGGCTACACCTTC
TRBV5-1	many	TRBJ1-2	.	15	CASSPRVGAYGGYTF	TGCGCCAGCAGCCCTAGAGTGGGTGCCTATGGTGGCTACACCTTC
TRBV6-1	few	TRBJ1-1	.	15	CASSENSFMNTEAFF	TGTGCCAGCAGTGAAAACAGCTTTATGAACACTGAAGCTTTCTTT
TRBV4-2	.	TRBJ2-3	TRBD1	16	CASSQDRTGGPDTQYF	TGTGCCAGCAGCCAAGATCGCACAGGGGGGCCAGATACGCAGTATTTT
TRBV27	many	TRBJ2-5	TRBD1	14	CASSYRDRQETQYF	TGTGCCAGCAGTTACCGGGACAGACAAGAGACCCAGTACTTC
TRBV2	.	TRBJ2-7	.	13	CASRVLGVNEQYF	TGTGCCAGCAGGGTCCTGGGGGTGAACGAGCAGTACTTC
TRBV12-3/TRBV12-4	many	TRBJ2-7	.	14	CASSFYGQGYEQYF	TGTGCCAGCAGTTTTTATGGGCAGGGCTACGAGCAGTACTTC
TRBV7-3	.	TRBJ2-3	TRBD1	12	CASGQVPDTQYF	TGTGCCAGCGGACAGGTCCCAGATACGCAGTATTTT
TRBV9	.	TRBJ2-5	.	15	CASSVSGGPQKTQYF	TGTGCCAGCAGCGTTAGTGGGGGGCCCCAGAAGACCCAGTACTTC
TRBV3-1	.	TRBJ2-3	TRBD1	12	CASSQLGQGQYF	TGTGCCAGCAGCCAATTGGGACAGGGGCAGTATTTT
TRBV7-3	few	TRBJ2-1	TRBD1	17	CASSLIGTGGSYNEQFF	TGTGCCAGCAGCTTAATCGGGACAGGGGGCTCCTACAATGAGCAGTTCTTC
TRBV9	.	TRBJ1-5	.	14	CASSVEGGDQPQHF	TGTGCCAGCAGCGTAGAGGGGGGAGATCAGCCCCAGCATTTT
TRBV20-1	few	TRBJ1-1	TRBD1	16	CSAKDRPDPVNTEAFF	TGCAGTGCTAAGGACAGGCCGGACCCCGTGAACACTGAAGCTTTCTTT
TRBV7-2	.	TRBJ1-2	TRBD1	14	CASSTAGTGNGYTF	TGTGCCAGCAGCACGGCCGGGACAGGGAATGGCTACACCTTC
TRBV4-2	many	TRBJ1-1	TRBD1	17	CASSQDPGTGENTEAFF	TGTGCCAGCAGCCAAGATCCGGGAACAGGGGAAAACACTGAAGCTTTCTTT